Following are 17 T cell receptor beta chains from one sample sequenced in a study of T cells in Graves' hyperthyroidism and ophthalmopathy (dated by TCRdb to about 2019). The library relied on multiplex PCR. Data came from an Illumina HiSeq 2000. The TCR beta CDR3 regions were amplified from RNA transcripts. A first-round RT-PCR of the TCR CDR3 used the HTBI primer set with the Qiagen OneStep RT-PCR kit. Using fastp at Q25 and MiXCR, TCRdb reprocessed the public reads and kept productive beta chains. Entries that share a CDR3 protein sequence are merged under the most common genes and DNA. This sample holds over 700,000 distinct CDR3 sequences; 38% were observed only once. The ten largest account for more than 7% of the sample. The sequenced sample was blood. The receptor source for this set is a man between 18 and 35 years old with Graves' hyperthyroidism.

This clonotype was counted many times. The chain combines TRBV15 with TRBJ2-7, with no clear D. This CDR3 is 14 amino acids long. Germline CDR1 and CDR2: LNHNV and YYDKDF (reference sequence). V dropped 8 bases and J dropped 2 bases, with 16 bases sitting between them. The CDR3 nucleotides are TGTGCCACCGGATACGCATCGCGACCCTACGAGCAGTACTTC. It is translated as CATGYASRPYEQYF.

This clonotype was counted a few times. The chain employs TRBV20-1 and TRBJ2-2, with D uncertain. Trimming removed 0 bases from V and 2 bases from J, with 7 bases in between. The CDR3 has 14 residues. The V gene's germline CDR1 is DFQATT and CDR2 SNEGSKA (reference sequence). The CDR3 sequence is CSARESGNTGELFF. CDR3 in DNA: TGCAGTGCTAGAGAGTCGGGCAACACCGGGGAGCTGTTTTTT.

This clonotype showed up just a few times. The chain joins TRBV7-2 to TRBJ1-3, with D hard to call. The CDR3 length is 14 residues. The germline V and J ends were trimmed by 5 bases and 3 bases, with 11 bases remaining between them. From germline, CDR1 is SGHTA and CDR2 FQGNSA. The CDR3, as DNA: TGTGCCAGCAGCCCCGCGGGATATGGAAACACCATATATTTT. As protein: CASSPAGYGNTIYF.

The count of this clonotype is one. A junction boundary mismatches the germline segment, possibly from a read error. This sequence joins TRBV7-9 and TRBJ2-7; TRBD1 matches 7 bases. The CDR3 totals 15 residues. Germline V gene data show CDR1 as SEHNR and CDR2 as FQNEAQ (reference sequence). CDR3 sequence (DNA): TGCGCCAGCAGCCAGCTAGGGGGCCAGGTGGCGAAGCAGTACTTC. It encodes CASSQLGGQVAKQYF.

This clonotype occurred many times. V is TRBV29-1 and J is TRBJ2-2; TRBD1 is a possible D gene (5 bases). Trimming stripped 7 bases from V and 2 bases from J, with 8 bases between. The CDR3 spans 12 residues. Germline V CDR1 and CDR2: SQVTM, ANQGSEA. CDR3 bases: TGCAGCGGCGGACAAAACACCGGGGAGCTGTTTTTT. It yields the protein CSGGQNTGELFF.

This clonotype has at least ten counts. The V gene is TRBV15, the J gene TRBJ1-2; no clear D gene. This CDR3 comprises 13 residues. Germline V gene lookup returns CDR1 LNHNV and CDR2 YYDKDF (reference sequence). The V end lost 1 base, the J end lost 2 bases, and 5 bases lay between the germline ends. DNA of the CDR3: TGTGCCACCAGCAGAGGAGGGAACTATGGCTACACCTTC. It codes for CATSRGGNYGYTF.

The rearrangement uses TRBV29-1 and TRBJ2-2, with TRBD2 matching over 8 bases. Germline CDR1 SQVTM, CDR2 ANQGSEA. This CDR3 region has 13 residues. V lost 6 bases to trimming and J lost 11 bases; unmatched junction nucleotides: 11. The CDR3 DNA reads TGCAGCGTAGGGACGGGAGGGACGTACGAGCTGTTTTTT. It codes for CSVGTGGTYELFF.

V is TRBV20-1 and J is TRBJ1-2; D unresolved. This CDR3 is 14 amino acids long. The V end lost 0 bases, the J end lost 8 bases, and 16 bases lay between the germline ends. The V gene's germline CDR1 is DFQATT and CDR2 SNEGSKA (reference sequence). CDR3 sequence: CSAREGSEERGYTF. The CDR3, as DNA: TGCAGTGCTAGAGAGGGGTCGGAAGAGAGGGGCTACACCTTC.

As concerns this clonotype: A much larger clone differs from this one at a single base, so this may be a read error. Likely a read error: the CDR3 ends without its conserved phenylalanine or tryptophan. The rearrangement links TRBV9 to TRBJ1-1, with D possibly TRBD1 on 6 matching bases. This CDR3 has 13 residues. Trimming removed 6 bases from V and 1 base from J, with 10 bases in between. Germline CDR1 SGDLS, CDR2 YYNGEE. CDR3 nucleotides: TGTGCCAGCAAGGGGGTGGGGAACACTGAAGCTTTCCTT. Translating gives CASKGVGNTEAFL.

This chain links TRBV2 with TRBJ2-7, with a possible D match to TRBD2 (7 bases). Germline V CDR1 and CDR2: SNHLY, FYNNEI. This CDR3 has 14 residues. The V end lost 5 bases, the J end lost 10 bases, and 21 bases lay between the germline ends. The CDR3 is CASSFLGGRRDQYF. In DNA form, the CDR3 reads TGTGCCAGCAGTTTTCTCGGGGGGCGGCGAGACCAGTACTTC.

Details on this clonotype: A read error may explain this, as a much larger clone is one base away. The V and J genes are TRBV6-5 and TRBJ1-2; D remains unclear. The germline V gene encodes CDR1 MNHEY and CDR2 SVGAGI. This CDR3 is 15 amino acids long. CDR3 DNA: TGTGCCATCAGTTACTCGACGGAGGGATTGGACGGCTACACCTTC. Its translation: CAISYSTEGLDGYTF.

Here the CDR3 reads CASSVGWQAGSLNEKLFF. CDR3 in DNA: TGTGCCAGCAGCGTAGGTTGGCAGGCCGGCAGCCTTAATGAAAAACTGTTTTTT. The rearrangement links TRBV9 to TRBJ1-4, with D hard to call. Deletions cut 0 bases from V and 4 bases from J, with 19 bases between. Germline V lookup: CDR1 SGDLS, CDR2 YYNGEE. The CDR3 loop spans 18 amino acids.

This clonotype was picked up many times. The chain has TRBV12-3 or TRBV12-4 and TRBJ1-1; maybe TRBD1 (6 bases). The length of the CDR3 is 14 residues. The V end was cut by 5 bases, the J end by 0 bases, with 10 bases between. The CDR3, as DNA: TGTGCCAGCAGTACCGGACAGATGAACACTGAAGCTTTCTTT. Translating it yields CASSTGQMNTEAFF.

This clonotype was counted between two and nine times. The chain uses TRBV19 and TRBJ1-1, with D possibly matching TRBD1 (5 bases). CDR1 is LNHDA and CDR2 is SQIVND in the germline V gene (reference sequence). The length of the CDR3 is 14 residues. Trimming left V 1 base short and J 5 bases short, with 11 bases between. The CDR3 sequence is CASSIGRGQTEAFF. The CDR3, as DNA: TGTGCCAGTAGTATAGGAAGGGGTCAAACTGAAGCTTTCTTT.

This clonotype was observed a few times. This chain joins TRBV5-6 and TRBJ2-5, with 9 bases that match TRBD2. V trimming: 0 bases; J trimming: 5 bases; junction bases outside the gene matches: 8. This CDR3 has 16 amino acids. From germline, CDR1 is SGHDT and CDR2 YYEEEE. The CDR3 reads CASSLGAGGTVETQYF. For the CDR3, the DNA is TGTGCCAGCAGCTTGGGGGCGGGAGGGACTGTGGAGACCCAGTACTTC.

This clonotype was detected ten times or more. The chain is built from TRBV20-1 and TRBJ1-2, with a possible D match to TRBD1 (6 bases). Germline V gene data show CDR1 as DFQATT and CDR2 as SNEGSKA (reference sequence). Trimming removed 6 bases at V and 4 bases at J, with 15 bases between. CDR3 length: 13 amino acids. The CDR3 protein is CSASGGGTYGYTF. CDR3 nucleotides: TGCAGTGCCAGCGGAGGGGGGACCTATGGCTACACCTTC.

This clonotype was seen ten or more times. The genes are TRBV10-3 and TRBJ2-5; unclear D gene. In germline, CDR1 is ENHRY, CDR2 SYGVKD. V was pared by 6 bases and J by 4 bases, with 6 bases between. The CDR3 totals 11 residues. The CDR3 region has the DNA TGTGCCATCAGGGAGACAGAGACCCAGTACTTC. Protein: CAIRETETQYF.